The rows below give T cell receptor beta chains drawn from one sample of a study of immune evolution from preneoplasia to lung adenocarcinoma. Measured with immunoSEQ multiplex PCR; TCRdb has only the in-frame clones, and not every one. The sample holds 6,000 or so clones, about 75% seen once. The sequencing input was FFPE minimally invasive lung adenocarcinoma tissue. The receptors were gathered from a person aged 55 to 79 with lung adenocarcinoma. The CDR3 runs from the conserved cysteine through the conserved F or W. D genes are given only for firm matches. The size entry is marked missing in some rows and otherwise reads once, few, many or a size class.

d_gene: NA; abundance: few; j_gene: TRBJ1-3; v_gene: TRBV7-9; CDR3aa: CASSPLVGGNTIYF; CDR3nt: TGTGCCAGCAGCCCCCTCGTGGGGGGAAACACCATATATTTT
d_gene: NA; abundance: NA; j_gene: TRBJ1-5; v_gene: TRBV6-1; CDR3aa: CASSESPLGSNQPQHF; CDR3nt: TGTGCCAGCAGTGAGAGTCCCCTTGGGAGCAATCAGCCCCAGCATTTT
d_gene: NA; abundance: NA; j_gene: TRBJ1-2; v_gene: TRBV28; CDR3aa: CATWEGWNYGYTF; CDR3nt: TGTGCCACCTGGGAGGGGTGGAACTATGGCTACACCTTC
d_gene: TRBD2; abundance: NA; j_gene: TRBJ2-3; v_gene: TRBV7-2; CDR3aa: CASSFVAGGTDTQYF; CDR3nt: TGTGCCAGCAGCTTTGTAGCGGGGGGGACAGATACGCAGTATTTT
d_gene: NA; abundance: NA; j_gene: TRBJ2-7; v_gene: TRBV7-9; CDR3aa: CASSHGDANYEQYF; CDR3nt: TGTGCCAGCAGCCACGGGGACGCCAACTACGAGCAGTACTTC
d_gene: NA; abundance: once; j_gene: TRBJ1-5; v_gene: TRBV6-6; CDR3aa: CASSSMTSSKQPQHF; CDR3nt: TGTGCCAGCAGTTCTATGACAAGCTCCAAGCAGCCCCAGCATTTT
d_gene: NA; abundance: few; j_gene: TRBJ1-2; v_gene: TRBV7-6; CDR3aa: CASSPLVWGLPYGYTF; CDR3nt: TGTGCCAGCAGCCCTCTAGTGTGGGGGCTTCCATATGGCTACACCTTC
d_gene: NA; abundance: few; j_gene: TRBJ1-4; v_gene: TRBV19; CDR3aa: CASVPTSRTDQLFF; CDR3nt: TGTGCCAGTGTACCGACATCGCGGACGGACCAACTGTTTTTT
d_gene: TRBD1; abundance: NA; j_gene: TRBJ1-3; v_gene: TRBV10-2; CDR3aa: CASRQGYSGNTIYF; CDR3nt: TGCGCCAGCAGACAGGGGTACTCTGGAAACACCATATATTTT
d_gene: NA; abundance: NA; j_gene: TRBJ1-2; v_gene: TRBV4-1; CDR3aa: CASSLRDTSEYGYTF; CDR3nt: TGCGCCAGCAGCCTCCGGGACACTTCAGAATATGGCTACACCTTC
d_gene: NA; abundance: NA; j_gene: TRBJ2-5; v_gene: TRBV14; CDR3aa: CASSQDWDAETQYF; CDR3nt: TGTGCCAGCAGCCAAGATTGGGACGCAGAGACCCAGTACTTC